Below are 22 T cell receptor beta chains sequenced from a single sample in a study of shared clonotypes between healthy human individuals. Generated by immunoSEQ multiplex PCR, the TCRdb table keeps only in-frame clones and is missing some. The table records approximately 2.5 million clones, more than 85% of them present only once. Sequenced sample: naive CD4+ T cells from PBMCs. Indicated subset: CD45RA+ positively selected. The origin of the receptors is a man between 18 and 35 years old in good health. Some clones in this sample may be carry-over from other donors' samples.

The chain joins TRBV6-5 to TRBJ2-7; 7 bases line up with TRBD2. The CDR3 covers 11 residues. The germline CDR1 and CDR2 sequences are MNHEY and SVGAGI. V gave up 6 bases and J gave up 6 bases; unmatched junction bases: 2. The CDR3: CASRLASEQYF. The CDR3 DNA reads as TGTGCCAGCAGACTAGCGAGCGAGCAGTACTTC.

The V gene is TRBV28, the J gene TRBJ1-2; D possibly corresponds to TRBD1 (6 bases). V lost 1 base to trimming and J lost 12 bases, with 9 bases between them. The CDR3 sequence is 11 residues long. Germline lookup yields CDR1 MDHEN and CDR2 SYDVKM. Here the CDR3 DNA reads TGTGCCAGCAGTTTATTTGGGGGCCACACCTTC. This translates into CASSLFGGHTF.

This clone was detected only a few times. CDR3 sequence: CAISEGTQNEQFF. In DNA, the CDR3 is TGTGCCATCAGTGAAGGGACTCAAAATGAGCAGTTCTTC. This chain uses TRBV10-3 with TRBJ2-1; tentatively, D is TRBD2 (6 bases). The CDR3 covers 13 residues. The V end lost 3 bases, the J end lost 7 bases, and 10 bases lay between the germline ends. The germline gives CDR1 ENHRY, CDR2 SYGVKD.

V and J are TRBV30 and TRBJ2-5, with a weak D call TRBD1 (6 bases). The DNA end lines up better with TRBJ2-7; the J call may be wrong. The length of the CDR3 is 15 residues. The germline V gene encodes CDR1 GTSNPN and CDR2 SVGIG (reference sequence). The CDR3 DNA sequence: TGTGCCTGGAGTACGGTGATAGCAGGGGCCTACGAGCAGTACTTC. Protein product: CAWSTVIAGAYEQYF.

This rearrangement joins TRBV19 to TRBJ2-7; D tentatively reads TRBD1 or TRBD2 (5 bases each). CDR1 and CDR2 (germline): LNHDA, SQIVND (reference sequence). V was cut by 8 bases and J by 0 bases, with 11 bases left in between. This CDR3 comprises 13 residues. In DNA, the CDR3 is TGTGCCAGTGGGGACCGGAGCTCCTACGAGCAGTACTTC. Translation: CASGDRSSYEQYF. Drawing the rest from reference TRBV19 and TRBJ2-7, the complete variable domain is DGGITQSPKYLFRKEGQNVTLSCEQNLNHDAMYWYRQDPGQGLRLIYYSQIVNDFQKGDIAEGYSVSREKKESFPLTVTSAQKNPTAFYLCASGDRSSYEQYFGPGTRLTVT.

This sequence joins TRBV25-1 and TRBJ2-1; 8 positions match TRBD2. The CDR3 has 17 residues. Germline V gene data show CDR1 as MGHDK and CDR2 as SYGVNS. Trimming took 1 base from V and 3 from J; bases not matched to a gene: 8. CDR3 protein: CASSESVGSGNYNEQFF. The DNA of the CDR3 is TGTGCCAGCAGTGAATCCGTGGGTAGCGGGAACTACAATGAGCAGTTCTTC.

The chain employs TRBV28 and TRBJ1-3; perhaps TRBD1 as D (5 bases). Germline CDR1 is MDHEN and CDR2 is SYDVKM. V lost 6 bases and J 0 bases, leaving 15 bases between the germline ends. This CDR3 is built from 16 residues. The chain's CDR3 is CASRTTGHGSGNTIYF. The CDR3 nucleotides are TGTGCCAGCAGAACAACAGGCCACGGCTCTGGAAACACCATATATTTT.

The CDR3 nucleotides are TGTGCCACCAGCGGACAGATGAACACTGAAGCTTTCTTT. Amino acid sequence: CATSGQMNTEAFF. The rearrangement joins TRBV15 to TRBJ1-1, with D possibly matching TRBD1 (6 bases). The V end lost 5 bases, the J end lost 0 bases, and 7 bases lay between the germline ends. The germline V gene has CDR1 LNHNV and CDR2 YYDKDF (reference sequence). The CDR3 covers 13 residues.

In the case of this clone: Within the sample, other DNA sequences also encode this same CDR3. V is TRBV27 and J is TRBJ1-3; no clear D gene. The CDR3 spans 13 residues. V lost 5 bases and J 0 bases, leaving 5 bases between the germline ends. Germline V CDR1 and CDR2: MNHEY, SMNVEV (reference sequence). CDR3: CASSPSSGNTIYF. The CDR3 bases are TGTGCCAGCAGTCCTAGCTCTGGAAACACCATATATTTT.

The chain is built from TRBV10-3 and TRBJ2-5; 9 nucleotides align to TRBD1. There are 16 residues in the CDR3. Germline loops: CDR1 ENHRY, CDR2 SYGVKD. The trim removed 8 bases at V and 4 bases at J, leaving 14 bases unmatched. CDR3 amino acids: CAIGPGVQGAGETQYF. Here the CDR3 DNA reads TGTGCCATCGGCCCGGGGGTACAGGGGGCCGGAGAGACCCAGTACTTC.

The chain couples TRBV19 to TRBJ1-5; possible D gene TRBD1, 5 bases. Germline CDR1 LNHDA, CDR2 SQIVND (reference sequence). V lost 7 bases and J lost 0, with 7 bases in between. This CDR3 region has 13 residues. As DNA, the CDR3 is TGTGCCAGTACCAGGGATAGCAATCAGCCCCAGCATTTT. Translated: CASTRDSNQPQHF. Full variable domain (missing parts from reference TRBV19 and TRBJ1-5): DGGITQSPKYLFRKEGQNVTLSCEQNLNHDAMYWYRQDPGQGLRLIYYSQIVNDFQKGDIAEGYSVSREKKESFPLTVTSAQKNPTAFYLCASTRDSNQPQHFGDGTRLSIL.

Comment on this clone: Because the CDR3 is missing its conserved closing phenylalanine or tryptophan, this is likely a read error. No DNA is shown, since the ends of the CDR3 on it are uncertain; the CDR3 is the one TCRdb lists. V gene TRBV6-1 combines with J gene TRBJ2-7; the D call TRBD2 from the table was never checked on the DNA. The CDR3 numbers 14 amino acids, ends counted. The germline CDR1 and CDR2 sequences are MNHNS and SASEGT. Here the CDR3 reads CASSIDRLAGNWCM.

V usage is TRBV15 and J usage is TRBJ2-3; possibly TRBD1 for D (5 bases). Trimming removed 1 base from V and 4 bases from J, with 9 bases in between. CDR3 size: 14 residues. Per germline, CDR1 LNHNV and CDR2 YYDKDF (reference sequence). CDR3 sequence reads: CATSRADRPDTQYF. CDR3 sequence (DNA): TGTGCCACCAGCAGAGCCGACAGACCAGATACGCAGTATTTT.

V usage is TRBV2 and J usage is TRBJ2-7, with D possibly being TRBD2 (5 bases). The CDR3 consists of 13 residues. V was shortened by 1 base and J by 5 bases, with 9 bases between the two germline ends. Germline CDR1 and CDR2: SNHLY and FYNNEI. CDR3 amino acids: CASSEGGLDEQYF. CDR3 bases: TGTGCCAGCAGTGAAGGCGGGTTAGACGAGCAGTACTTC.

V gene TRBV10-2 combines with J gene TRBJ1-2; 7 positions agree with TRBD1. Trimming removed 1 base from V and 7 bases from J; junction bases left unmatched: 3. Germline loops: CDR1 WSHSY, CDR2 SAAADI. The CDR3 is made up of 13 amino acids. The CDR3 region is CASSEYRTGGYTF. CDR3 nucleotides: TGCGCCAGCAGTGAGTATCGGACAGGTGGCTACACCTTC.

J is TRBJ2-7 and V is TRBV9, with D maybe TRBD2 (5 bases). Trimming removed 2 bases from V and 7 bases from J, with 13 bases in between. CDR1 is SGDLS and CDR2 is YYNGEE in the germline V gene. The CDR3 spans 13 residues. In DNA form, the CDR3 reads TGTGCCAGCAGCGTGGCCAGCTCGGGAGAGCAGTACTTC. Its translation is CASSVASSGEQYF.

The DNA for the CDR3 is TGTGCCAGCAGCGGTCGGCCCCAAGAGACCCAGTACTTC. It is translated as CASSGRPQETQYF. The rearrangement uses TRBV7-2 and TRBJ2-5; the D is unclear. Germline loops: CDR1 SGHTA, CDR2 FQGNSA. The V end was cut by 5 bases, the J end by 1 base, with 8 bases between. This CDR3 has 13 amino acids. The full variable domain, its missing parts supplied by reference TRBV7-2 and TRBJ2-5, is GAGVSQSPSNKVTEKGKDVELRCDPISGHTALYWYRQSLGQGLEFLIYFQGNSAPDKSGLPSDRFSAERTGGSVSTLTIQRTQQEDSAVYLCASSGRPQETQYFGPGTRLLVL.

The chain joins TRBV9 to TRBJ1-3; D is ambiguous. The CDR3 sequence is 16 residues long. Germline V gives CDR1 SGDLS, CDR2 YYNGEE. With 5 bases removed from V and 0 bases from J, the gap between germline ends came to 15 bases. Here the CDR3 DNA reads TGTGCCAGCAGTGCACCGGGATTTAGCTCTGGAAACACCATATATTTT. Its protein product is CASSAPGFSSGNTIYF. Full variable domain (outside the CDR3, taken from reference TRBV9 and TRBJ1-3): DSGVTQTPKHLITATGQRVTLRCSPRSGDLSVYWYQQSLDQGLQFLIQYYNGEERAKGNILERFSAQQFPDLHSELNLSSLELGDSALYFCASSAPGFSSGNTIYFGEGSWLTVV.

The chain links TRBV6-5 to TRBJ2-7; 8 nucleotides line up with TRBD2. The CDR3 extends over 16 amino acids. The trim removed 0 bases at V and 6 bases at J, leaving 10 bases unmatched. Germline V lookup: CDR1 MNHEY, CDR2 SVGAGI. CDR3 DNA: TGTGCCAGCAGTTACTCAGCCGGGACTAGAACTTCCGAGCAGTACTTC. It specifies CASSYSAGTRTSEQYF.

The chain links TRBV4-3 to TRBJ2-3; perhaps TRBD1 as D (6 bases). CDR3 size: 15 residues. V gave up 0 bases and J gave up 6 bases, with 13 bases separating them. The germline CDR1 and CDR2 sequences are LGHNA and YSLEER. The CDR3 DNA reads as TGCGCCAGCAGCCAAGATGGCAGGGGTTGGGATACGCAGTATTTT. It translates to CASSQDGRGWDTQYF.

This clone was observed a few times. J is TRBJ1-2 and V is TRBV6-5; tentative D call: TRBD1 (6 bases). CDR1 is MNHEY, CDR2 SVGAGI, per germline. The V and J ends lost 2 bases and 2 bases respectively, with 9 bases between them. The CDR3 sequence is 14 residues long. The CDR3 region has the DNA TGTGCCAGCAGTTACGATACAGGGAACTATGGCTACACCTTC. Translating gives CASSYDTGNYGYTF.

The rearrangement uses TRBV2 and TRBJ1-5; TRBD1 agrees at 9 bases. V was clipped by 5 bases and J by 7 bases; unmatched bases: 6. In germline, CDR1 is SNHLY, CDR2 FYNNEI. This CDR3 is 14 amino acids long. CDR3 amino acids: CASSWDRADQPQHF. CDR3 sequence (DNA): TGTGCCAGCAGTTGGGACAGGGCGGACCAGCCCCAGCATTTT.